This T cell receptor beta chain was documented in a study of vaccination effects on CD4 cells after COVID-19. About this clone itself: Its antigen is not identified.

Viral peptide pool expansion of antigen-specific CD4+ T cells preceded sequencing in the ViraFEST assay. The culture ran for roughly ten days, and then CD4+ T cells were isolated. All vaccine recipients tested negative for nucleocapsid antibodies and had never contracted SARS-CoV-2 infection. Using immunoSEQ multiplex PCR, the repertoire was profiled, and TCRdb retains in-frame clones only, with some absent. The table includes tens of thousands of clones, around 74% detected once. In germline, CDR1 is SGHDT, CDR2 YYEEEE. The CDR3 is 17 amino acids. V was pared by 5 bases and J by 6 bases, with 27 bases between.

This receptor was obtained from a human donor who received a COVID-19 vaccine. The source was CD4+ T cells from PBMCs cultured with SARS-CoV-2 spike peptides, collected before COVID-19 vaccination. The chain combines TRBV5-6 with TRBJ2-7; possible D gene TRBD1, 7 bases. In DNA form, the CDR3 reads TGTGCCAGCAGAAAAAGAGGGTGGAGGGGGCAAACGGTCGAGCAGTACTTC. Translated: CASRKRGWRGQTVEQYF. The whole variable domain, remainder taken from reference TRBV5-6 and TRBJ2-7, is DAGVTQSPTHLIKTRGQQVTLRCSPKSGHDTVSWYQQALGQGPQFIFQYYEEEERQRGNFPDRFSGHQFPNYSSELNVNALLLGDSALYLCASRKRGWRGQTVEQYFGPGTRLTVT.